These 17 T cell receptor beta chains came from one sample sequenced in a study of T cell responses to AZD1222 COVID-19 vaccine. The protocol was immunoSEQ multiplex PCR, while the TCRdb copy is restricted to in-frame clones and leaves out a portion. The sample shows some 67,000 clones, 83% of them seen only once. This specimen was peripheral blood, taken 28 days after the second AZD1222 dose. The receptors derive from an adult who received the AZD1222 COVID-19 vaccine.

The chain carries TRBV5-6 and TRBJ2-5, with a possible D match to TRBD2 (6 bases). V lost 2 bases, J lost 5 bases, and 10 bases lay in between. CDR3 size: 13 residues. CDR1 and CDR2 (germline): SGHDT, YYEEEE. CDR3 residues: CASSFGGRETQYF. The CDR3 region has the DNA TGTGCCAGCAGCTTTGGGGGGAGGGAGACCCAGTACTTC.

This chain links TRBV5-1 with TRBJ1-2, with 8 bases aligning to TRBD1. The CDR3 sequence is 17 residues long. The germline CDR1 and CDR2 sequences are SGHRS and YFSETQ. The V segment lost 5 bases and the J segment 0 bases; nucleotides outside the gene matches: 12. For the CDR3, the DNA is TGCGCCAGCAGATATGGAACAGGGGGGTTAGCTAACTATGGCTACACCTTC. Protein product: CASRYGTGGLANYGYTF.

The rearrangement links TRBV9 to TRBJ1-1; 12 nucleotides align to TRBD1. The CDR3 spans 20 residues. V shed 0 bases, J shed 5 bases, and the junction held 17 bases outside the gene matches. The germline V gene has CDR1 SGDLS and CDR2 YYNGEE. In DNA, the CDR3 is TGTGCCAGCAGCGTAGCCGCCGGGCGGGGACAGGGGGCGAGGGATACTGAAGCTTTCTTT. Encoded protein: CASSVAAGRGQGARDTEAFF. The entire variable domain, with the rest obtained from reference TRBV9 and TRBJ1-1, is as follows: DSGVTQTPKHLITATGQRVTLRCSPRSGDLSVYWYQQSLDQGLQFLIQYYNGEERAKGNILERFSAQQFPDLHSELNLSSLELGDSALYFCASSVAAGRGQGARDTEAFFGQGTRLTVV.

The CDR3 protein is CASSFGGSNEKLFF. The CDR3, as DNA: TGTGCCAGCAGTTTTGGGGGCTCAAATGAAAAACTGTTTTTT. V gene TRBV27 combines with J gene TRBJ1-4; tentatively, D is TRBD1 (6 bases). V shed 3 bases and J shed 5 bases, with 10 bases lying between them. CDR1 is MNHEY and CDR2 is SMNVEV in the germline V gene (reference sequence). The CDR3 runs 14 residues.

This chain links TRBV6-5 with TRBJ2-3, with 9 bases that match TRBD2. Germline CDR1 MNHEY, CDR2 SVGAGI. J lost 5 bases, V lost 10 bases, and 10 bases had no gene match. The CDR3 extends over 14 amino acids. For the CDR3, the DNA is TGTGCCACCCTTAGCGGGGGTGAGGGAGATACGCAGTATTTT. This translates into CATLSGGEGDTQYF.

In its sample, this clone was seen a few times. This sequence joins TRBV6-5 and TRBJ1-1; 8 bases fit TRBD1. V lost 0 bases and J lost 2; bases outside the gene matches: 2. The CDR3 runs to 15 residues. Germline V gives CDR1 MNHEY, CDR2 SVGAGI. As DNA, the CDR3 is TGTGCCAGCAGTTACTCGACAGGGGTAAACACTGAAGCTTTCTTT. Its protein is CASSYSTGVNTEAFF.

This clone was detected a few times. This chain links TRBV11-2 with TRBJ2-1; 15 bases are a match to TRBD2. V was clipped by 4 bases and J by 9 bases; unmatched bases: 7. There are 16 residues in the CDR3. Germline lookup yields CDR1 SGHAT and CDR2 FQNNGV. For the CDR3, the DNA is TGTGCCAGCAGCTCCCCCGGACTAGCGGGGGGGCTTGAGCAGTTCTTC. It yields the protein CASSSPGLAGGLEQFF.

The chain uses TRBV29-1 and TRBJ1-1, with D possibly matching TRBD1 (6 bases). Germline V lookup: CDR1 SQVTM, CDR2 ANQGSEA. The length of the CDR3 is 15 residues. V lost 2 bases and J 3 bases, leaving 16 bases between the germline ends. CDR3 DNA: TGCAGCGTTGAATCTGGGGACACCCAATACACTGAAGCTTTCTTT. Amino acid sequence: CSVESGDTQYTEAFF.

The rearrangement links TRBV10-3 to TRBJ1-1; D gene unclear. The CDR3 is made up of 13 amino acids. Germline V lookup: CDR1 ENHRY, CDR2 SYGVKD. Trimming stripped 6 bases from V and 1 base from J, with 9 bases between. The DNA for the CDR3 is TGTGCCATCAGCGACGGATCGAACACTGAAGCTTTCTTT. Its translation is CAISDGSNTEAFF.

This clone was seen only once. J is TRBJ2-3 and V is TRBV5-1, with TRBD2 matching over 15 bases. Looked up from germline, CDR1 is SGHRS and CDR2 is YFSETQ. The CDR3 runs to 17 residues. The V gene end was trimmed by 4 bases and the J gene end by 4 bases; junction bases not matched to a gene: 7. CDR3 nucleotides: TGCGCCAGCAGCCTAGGACTAGCGGGGGGGTCATCAGATACGCAGTATTTT. This translates into CASSLGLAGGSSDTQYF.

The gene calls are TRBV5-5 and TRBJ2-7, with TRBD2 matching 7 bases. V lost 4 bases to trimming and J lost 0 bases; unmatched junction nucleotides: 7. Germline V gene sequence: CDR1 SGHKS, CDR2 YYEKEE (reference sequence). The CDR3 spans 15 residues. As DNA, the CDR3 is TGTGCCAGCAGCCTTCAGGGACTATACTCCTACGAGCAGTACTTC. Residues: CASSLQGLYSYEQYF.

The chain uses TRBV6-5 and TRBJ1-1; unclear D gene. Trimming took 7 bases from V and 5 from J, leaving 14 bases between them. Germline CDR1 MNHEY, CDR2 SVGAGI. The CDR3 runs 13 residues. Written as DNA, the CDR3 is TGTGCCAGCATACTACGTCCGGGAACTGAAGCTTTCTTT. Its protein product is CASILRPGTEAFF.

This clone occurred a few times. The chain carries TRBV7-9 and TRBJ2-6, with TRBD1 as a possible D gene (5 bases). Germline V lookup: CDR1 SEHNR, CDR2 FQNEAQ (reference sequence). The V gene lost 5 bases and the J gene lost 0 bases, with 11 bases spanning the gap. This CDR3 has 16 amino acids. CDR3 protein: CASSQTAISGANVLTF. CDR3 DNA sequence: TGTGCCAGCAGCCAGACAGCTATCTCTGGGGCCAACGTCCTGACTTTC.

This sequence joins TRBV11-1 and TRBJ1-6, with 9 bases aligning to TRBD1. Germline V lookup: CDR1 SGHAT, CDR2 FQDESV (reference sequence). The junction had 9 bases not matched to a gene; V was cut back by 5 bases and J by 10 bases. CDR3 length: 15 amino acids. CDR3 bases: TGTGCCAGCAGCCCCGGACAGGGGATCAGCTCACCCCTCCACTTT. Its protein product is CASSPGQGISSPLHF.

This clone was picked up many times. The chain recombines TRBV13 with TRBJ2-7, with D unresolved. Per the germline V gene, CDR1 is PRHDT and CDR2 is FYEKMQ (reference sequence). The CDR3 is made up of 13 amino acids. The V and J ends lost 2 bases and 3 bases respectively, with 8 bases between them. CDR3 nucleotides: TGTGCCAGCAGCTTAAACTTGTTCTACGAGCAGTACTTC. Translation: CASSLNLFYEQYF.

The rearrangement joins TRBV6-5 to TRBJ1-2; D remains unclear. CDR3 length: 13 residues. Germline V gene data show CDR1 as MNHEY and CDR2 as SVGAGI. V was clipped by 0 bases and J by 5 bases, with 7 bases between them. The CDR3, as DNA: TGTGCCAGCAGTTACTCTCCCCGATATGGCTACACCTTC. Translated: CASSYSPRYGYTF.

In its sample, this clone was seen a few times. CDR3 sequence: CSVLRGGVNAEQFF. The CDR3 DNA sequence: TGCAGCGTTCTCCGGGGGGGGGTTAACGCTGAGCAGTTCTTC. The chain uses TRBV29-1 and TRBJ2-1; 8 bases match TRBD2. CDR1 and CDR2 (germline): SQVTM, ANQGSEA. Losses at the gene ends were 5 bases for V and 9 bases for J; bases not matched to a gene: 12. The CDR3 contains 14 residues.